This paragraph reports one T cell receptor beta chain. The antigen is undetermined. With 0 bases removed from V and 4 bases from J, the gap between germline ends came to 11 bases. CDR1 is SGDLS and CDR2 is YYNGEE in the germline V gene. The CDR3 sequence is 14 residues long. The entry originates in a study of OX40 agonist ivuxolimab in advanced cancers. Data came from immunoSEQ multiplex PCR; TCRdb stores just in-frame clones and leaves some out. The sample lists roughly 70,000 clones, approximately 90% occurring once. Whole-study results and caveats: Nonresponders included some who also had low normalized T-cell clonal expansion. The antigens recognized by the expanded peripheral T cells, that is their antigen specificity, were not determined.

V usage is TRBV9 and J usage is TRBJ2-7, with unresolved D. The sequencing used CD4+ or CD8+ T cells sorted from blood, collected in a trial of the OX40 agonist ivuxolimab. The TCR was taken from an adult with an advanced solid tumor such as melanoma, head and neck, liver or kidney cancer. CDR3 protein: CASSVEAITYEQYF. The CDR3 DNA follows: TGTGCCAGCAGCGTAGAAGCCATAACTTACGAGCAGTACTTC.